The 23 T cell receptor beta chains given below trace back to one sample, sequenced in a study of shared clonotypes between healthy human individuals (dated by TCRdb to 2020 to 2021). Receptors were amplified or captured by the immunoSEQ multiplex PCR assay. As stored in TCRdb, this immuneACCESS dataset retains in-frame rearrangements with V and J assigned. A fraction of the clones does not appear; measured against another copy, unresolved V genes explain less than half of the discrepancy, and the remainder lacks a known reason. Across this sample there are 2.3 million or so clones, with over 90% seen only once. Of the sample, 0.39% is held by the ten largest clones. Sequencing input: naive CD4+ T cells from PBMCs. In the paper's terms, the cell subset or site label means: CD45RA+ positively selected. The origin of the receptors is a young man in good health. Some clones in this sample may be carry-over from other donors' samples.

DNA for the CDR3: TGTGCCAGCGCCCCTCCGGGCTCTGGGGCCAACGTCCTGACTTTC. Translated, it gives CASAPPGSGANVLTF. V gene TRBV28 combines with J gene TRBJ2-6; D not resolved. Trimming took off 8 bases at V and 0 bases at J, with 11 bases between the two ends. CDR1 and CDR2 (germline): MDHEN, SYDVKM. This CDR3 is built from 15 residues.

This chain joins TRBV27 and TRBJ1-2; TRBD1 is a possible D gene (6 bases). Trimming removed 2 bases from V and 3 bases from J, with 7 bases in between. Germline V gene lookup returns CDR1 MNHEY and CDR2 SMNVEV (reference sequence). The CDR3 consists of 13 residues. CDR3 amino acids: CASSLKGDYGYTF. The DNA for the CDR3 is TGTGCCAGCAGTTTAAAGGGGGACTATGGCTACACCTTC.

As to this clone: This sample also contains other DNA sequences that code for the same CDR3. The chain carries TRBV6-1 and TRBJ1-5; D is uncertain. V was shortened by 3 bases and J by 3 bases, with 6 bases between the two germline ends. The CDR3 contains 13 residues. Germline CDR1 and CDR2: MNHNS and SASEGT. The CDR3 loop reads CASSESYNQPQHF. The CDR3 DNA follows: TGTGCCAGCAGTGAGAGTTACAATCAGCCCCAGCATTTT.

The rearrangement uses TRBV5-1 and TRBJ2-2, with TRBD2 as a possible D gene (6 bases). Trimming took off 4 bases at V and 8 bases at J, with 18 bases between the two ends. This CDR3 has 15 residues. Germline V lookup: CDR1 SGHRS, CDR2 YFSETQ. The CDR3 loop is CASSAPGTQSGELFF. CDR3 nucleotides: TGCGCCAGCAGCGCCCCCGGGACTCAGTCGGGGGAGCTGTTTTTT.

This clone has a handful of counts. The rearrangement uses TRBV7-9 and TRBJ1-3, with D possibly matching TRBD1 (6 bases). The CDR3 extends over 14 amino acids. Trimming pared 4 bases from V and 3 bases from J, leaving 10 bases between. Germline lookup yields CDR1 SEHNR and CDR2 FQNEAQ (reference sequence). The CDR3 nucleotides read TGTGCCAGCAGCTCCACAGGGTTTGGAAACACCATATATTTT. Its translation is CASSSTGFGNTIYF.

The genes are TRBV28 and TRBJ1-4; D is unresolved. This CDR3 contains 12 residues. V shed 7 bases and J shed 13 bases, with 16 bases lying between them. CDR1 and CDR2 from the germline V gene are MDHEN and SYDVKM. CDR3 DNA: TGTGCCAGCAACTCCCTCGGTAAGGGACTGTTTTTT. This codes for CASNSLGKGLFF.

This rearrangement joins TRBV5-1 to TRBJ2-1; possible D gene TRBD2, 5 bases. Trimming took off 7 bases at V and 2 bases at J, with 10 bases between the two ends. The CDR3 length is 13 residues. CDR1 and CDR2 (germline): SGHRS, YFSETQ. The CDR3 nucleotides are TGCGCCAGCGGGGAGAGGCCCTACAATGAGCAGTTCTTC. The encoded protein is CASGERPYNEQFF.

CDR3 amino acids: CASMFRSDGYTF. CDR3 coding DNA: TGTGCCAGCATGTTCAGATCGGATGGCTACACCTTC. This chain uses TRBV6-1 with TRBJ1-2; no clear D. The CDR3 is 12 amino acids. Germline V gives CDR1 MNHNS, CDR2 SASEGT. V lost 7 bases, J lost 6 bases, and 12 bases lay in between.

This clone has only a few counts. At the DNA level, this CDR3 is encoded by other sequences in the same sample as well. The V and J genes are TRBV28 and TRBJ1-2; D remains unclear. Trimming stripped 6 bases from V and 5 bases from J, with 4 bases between. This CDR3 region has 10 residues. Germline CDR1 reads MDHEN; CDR2 reads SYDVKM. CDR3 loop: CASRGYGYTF. Here the CDR3 DNA reads TGTGCCAGCAGGGGATATGGCTACACCTTC.

V and J are TRBV28 and TRBJ1-5, with TRBD1 as a possible D gene (6 bases). Germline values: CDR1 MDHEN, CDR2 SYDVKM. The CDR3 has 16 amino acids. Between the trimmed V and J ends, which lost 3 bases and 0 bases, there was a span of 12 bases. The CDR3 coding sequence is TGTGCCAGCAGTTTCAACAGGGAATTTAGCAATCAGCCCCAGCATTTT. Protein: CASSFNREFSNQPQHF.

This clone appeared a single time. V and J are TRBV9 and TRBJ2-1; 7 bases are a match to TRBD2. CDR3 length equals 15 residues. V was pared by 2 bases and J by 4 bases, with 6 bases of the junction left unmatched. CDR1 is SGDLS and CDR2 is YYNGEE in the germline V gene. CDR3 sequence: CASSVRDYGYNEQFF. CDR3 nucleotide sequence: TGTGCCAGCAGCGTCCGGGACTACGGGTACAATGAGCAGTTCTTC.

The chain employs TRBV15 and TRBJ2-1; 9 bases are a match to TRBD1. CDR1 and CDR2 from the germline V gene are LNHNV and YYDKDF (reference sequence). J gave up 9 bases and V 2 bases, and 5 bases lay outside the gene matches. CDR3 length equals 14 residues. The CDR3 DNA reads as TGTGCCACCAGCAGAAGGGACAGGGAGGGTGAGCAGTTCTTC. This encodes CATSRRDREGEQFF.

The rearrangement joins TRBV4-3 to TRBJ1-6; 7 bases align to TRBD1. The trim removed 0 bases at V and 13 bases at J, leaving 6 bases unmatched. The CDR3 length is 14 residues. Germline V lookup: CDR1 LGHNA, CDR2 YSLEER. This chain's CDR3 is CASSQEDRSQPLHF. In DNA, the CDR3 is TGCGCCAGCAGCCAAGAGGACAGGAGTCAGCCCCTCCACTTT.

This sequence joins TRBV11-2 and TRBJ2-2; D ambiguous. CDR1 is SGHAT and CDR2 is FQNNGV in the germline V gene. CDR3 size: 14 residues. V lost 6 bases to trimming and J lost 5 bases, with 13 bases between them. Here the CDR3 DNA reads TGTGCCAGCAGGTTCTTAGTCGGTACCGGGGAGCTGTTTTTT. Encoded protein: CASRFLVGTGELFF. The full variable domain, in which reference TRBV11-2 and TRBJ2-2 provide the parts outside the CDR3, is EAGVAQSPRYKIIEKRQSVAFWCNPISGHATLYWYQQILGQGPKLLIQFQNNGVVDDSQLPKDRFSAERLKGVDSTLKIQPAKLEDSAVYLCASRFLVGTGELFFGEGSRLTVL.

The gene calls are TRBV9 and TRBJ1-4; 8 bases fit TRBD1. Losses at the gene ends were 0 bases for V and 7 bases for J; bases not matched to a gene: 5. This CDR3 comprises 15 residues. Per the germline V gene, CDR1 is SGDLS and CDR2 is YYNGEE. CDR3 residues: CASSVAGRGREKLFF. CDR3 sequence (DNA): TGTGCCAGCAGCGTAGCGGGCAGGGGGCGTGAAAAACTGTTTTTT.

Worth noting for this clone: Other DNA sequences in the sample encode the same CDR3. The chain joins TRBV9 to TRBJ2-1, with D maybe TRBD1 (5 bases). The CDR3 extends over 15 amino acids. The germline gives CDR1 SGDLS, CDR2 YYNGEE. V was trimmed by 0 bases and J by 1 base, leaving 8 bases between them. The CDR3 DNA is TGTGCCAGCAGCGTAGAGCAGGGATCCTACAATGAGCAGTTCTTC. Its translation is CASSVEQGSYNEQFF.

V is TRBV28 and J is TRBJ2-3, with 9 nucleotides matching TRBD1. J lost 0 bases, V lost 6 bases, and 7 bases had no gene match. The CDR3 contains 16 residues. The germline gives CDR1 MDHEN, CDR2 SYDVKM. The CDR3 region is CASRWPTGGSTDTQYF. CDR3 nucleotides: TGTGCCAGCAGATGGCCGACAGGGGGAAGCACAGATACGCAGTATTTT.

The chain combines TRBV2 with TRBJ1-4; D is unclear. This CDR3 spans 15 amino acids. V lost 2 bases, J lost 4 bases, and 11 bases lay in between. The germline CDR1 and CDR2 sequences are SNHLY and FYNNEI. CDR3 bases: TGTGCCAGCAGTGAAAAGAGGATCCTTAATGAAAAACTGTTTTTT. Its protein is CASSEKRILNEKLFF.

The chain joins TRBV11-2 to TRBJ1-2, with D possibly matching TRBD1 (6 bases). Germline assignment: CDR1 SGHAT and CDR2 FQNNGV. The CDR3 is 13 residues long. The ends were cut back, 4 bases at V and 3 bases at J, with 9 bases in the middle. CDR3 nucleotides: TGTGCCAGCAGCTCGTACAGGGACTATGGCTACACCTTC. It encodes CASSSYRDYGYTF.

The chain couples TRBV9 to TRBJ2-7, with a possible D match to TRBD2 (5 bases). The CDR3 has 15 residues. V was clipped by 0 bases and J by 8 bases, with 18 bases between them. The germline V gene encodes CDR1 SGDLS and CDR2 YYNGEE. Written as DNA, the CDR3 is TGTGCCAGCAGCGTAGTCGACGCGGCTAGCACTAAGCAGTACTTC. This codes for CASSVVDAASTKQYF.

The chain has TRBV25-1 and TRBJ1-4, with a possible D match to TRBD1 (6 bases). The CDR3 covers 15 residues. The germline V gene encodes CDR1 MGHDK and CDR2 SYGVNS. V was shortened by 4 bases and J by 10 bases, with 19 bases between the two germline ends. The CDR3 here is CASSGLGGEYGKLFF. CDR3 nucleotide sequence: TGTGCCAGCAGTGGCCTTGGGGGCGAATACGGAAAACTGTTTTTT.

The gene calls are TRBV28 and TRBJ1-3, with D hard to call. The CDR3 totals 15 residues. The germline V gene has CDR1 MDHEN and CDR2 SYDVKM. Between the trimmed V and J ends, which lost 0 bases and 0 bases, there was a span of 6 bases. The CDR3 is CASSLWGSSGNTIYF. The CDR3 region has the DNA TGTGCCAGCAGTTTATGGGGCAGCTCTGGAAACACCATATATTTT.

The genes are TRBV19 and TRBJ2-1; 7 nucleotides agree with TRBD2. The V gene's germline CDR1 is LNHDA and CDR2 SQIVND (reference sequence). The CDR3 is 14 residues long. Losses at the gene ends were 5 bases for V and 7 bases for J; bases not matched to a gene: 8. The CDR3 sequence is CASSRWEGWNEQFF. In DNA form, the CDR3 reads TGTGCCAGTAGTCGTTGGGAGGGTTGGAATGAGCAGTTCTTC.